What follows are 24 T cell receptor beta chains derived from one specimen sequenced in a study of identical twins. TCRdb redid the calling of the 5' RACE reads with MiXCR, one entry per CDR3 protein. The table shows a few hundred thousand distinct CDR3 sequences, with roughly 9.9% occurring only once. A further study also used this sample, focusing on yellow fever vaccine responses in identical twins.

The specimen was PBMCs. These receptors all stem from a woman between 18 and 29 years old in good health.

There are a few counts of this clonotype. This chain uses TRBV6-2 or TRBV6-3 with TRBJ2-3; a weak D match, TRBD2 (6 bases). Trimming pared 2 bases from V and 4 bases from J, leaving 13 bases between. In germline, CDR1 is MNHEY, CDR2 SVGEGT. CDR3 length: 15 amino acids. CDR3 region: CASSYDTTSPDTQYF. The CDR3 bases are TGTGCCAGCAGTTACGACACTACTAGCCCAGATACGCAGTATTTT.

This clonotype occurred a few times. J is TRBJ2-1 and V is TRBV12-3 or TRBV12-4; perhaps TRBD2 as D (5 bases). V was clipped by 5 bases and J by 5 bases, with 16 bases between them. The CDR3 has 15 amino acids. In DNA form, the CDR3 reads TGTGCCAGCAGTCTACACTCGGGAAGAAACAATGAGCAGTTCTTC. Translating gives CASSLHSGRNNEQFF.

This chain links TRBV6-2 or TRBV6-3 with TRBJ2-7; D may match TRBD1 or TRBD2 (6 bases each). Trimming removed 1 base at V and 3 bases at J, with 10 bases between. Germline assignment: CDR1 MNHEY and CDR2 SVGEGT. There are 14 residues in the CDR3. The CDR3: CASSYLGGGYEQYF. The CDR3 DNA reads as TGTGCCAGCAGTTACTTGGGGGGCGGCTACGAGCAGTACTTC.

CDR3 protein: CASSPFRQGKFTDTQYF. CDR3 nucleotide sequence: TGTGCCAGCAGCCCATTCAGACAGGGTAAATTTACAGATACGCAGTATTTT. The chain recombines TRBV7-8 with TRBJ2-3, with 7 bases that match TRBD1. CDR3 size: 17 residues. J lost 3 bases, V lost 5 bases, and 14 bases had no gene match. Germline V CDR1 and CDR2: SGHVS, FQNEAQ.

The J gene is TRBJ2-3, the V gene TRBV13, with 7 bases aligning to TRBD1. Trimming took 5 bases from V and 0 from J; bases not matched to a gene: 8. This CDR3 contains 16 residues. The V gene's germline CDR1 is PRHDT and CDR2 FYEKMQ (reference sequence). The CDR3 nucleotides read TGTGCCAGCAGCGGCAGACAGGGCCCTAGCACAGATACGCAGTATTTT. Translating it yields CASSGRQGPSTDTQYF.

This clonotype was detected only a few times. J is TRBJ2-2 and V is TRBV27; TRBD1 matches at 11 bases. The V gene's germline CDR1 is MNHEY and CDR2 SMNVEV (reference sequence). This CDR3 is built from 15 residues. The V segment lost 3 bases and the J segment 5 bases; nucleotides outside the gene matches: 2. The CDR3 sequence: CASSFRDRGTGELFF. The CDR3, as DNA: TGTGCCAGCAGTTTTAGGGACAGGGGGACCGGGGAGCTGTTTTTT.

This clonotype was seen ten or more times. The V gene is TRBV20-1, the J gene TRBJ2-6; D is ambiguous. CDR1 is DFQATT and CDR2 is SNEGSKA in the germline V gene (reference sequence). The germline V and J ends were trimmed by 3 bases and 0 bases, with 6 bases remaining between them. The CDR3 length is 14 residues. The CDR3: CSASVDSGANVLTF. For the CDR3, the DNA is TGCAGTGCTAGCGTTGACTCTGGGGCCAACGTCCTGACTTTC.

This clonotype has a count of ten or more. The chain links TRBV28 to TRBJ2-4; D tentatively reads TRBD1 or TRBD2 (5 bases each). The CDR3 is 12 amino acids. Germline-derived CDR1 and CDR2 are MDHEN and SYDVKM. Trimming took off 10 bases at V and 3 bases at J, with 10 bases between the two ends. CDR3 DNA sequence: TGTGCCACGGGACCTCTCAAAAACATTCAGTACTTC. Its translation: CATGPLKNIQYF.

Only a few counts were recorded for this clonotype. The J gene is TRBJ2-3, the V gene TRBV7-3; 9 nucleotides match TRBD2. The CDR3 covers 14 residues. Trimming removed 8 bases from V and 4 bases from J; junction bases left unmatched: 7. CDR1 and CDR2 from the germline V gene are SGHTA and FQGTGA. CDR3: CASAGGPPPDTQYF. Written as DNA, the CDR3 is TGTGCCAGCGCGGGGGGGCCCCCCCCAGATACGCAGTATTTT.

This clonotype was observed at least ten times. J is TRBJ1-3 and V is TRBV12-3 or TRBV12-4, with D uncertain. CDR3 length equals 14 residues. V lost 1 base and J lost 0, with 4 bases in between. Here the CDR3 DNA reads TGTGCCAGCAGTTTAGACAGCTCTGGAAACACCATATATTTT. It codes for CASSLDSSGNTIYF.

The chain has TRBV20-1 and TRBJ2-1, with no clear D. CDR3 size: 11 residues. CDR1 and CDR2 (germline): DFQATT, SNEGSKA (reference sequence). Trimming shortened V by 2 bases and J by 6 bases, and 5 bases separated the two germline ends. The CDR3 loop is CSARQLNEQFF. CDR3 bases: TGCAGTGCTAGACAGCTCAATGAGCAGTTCTTC.

CDR3: CAAGGIYEQYF. The CDR3, as DNA: TGTGCCGCGGGGGGGATCTACGAGCAGTACTTC. The genes are TRBV2 and TRBJ2-7; 9 bases agree with TRBD2. The CDR3 is 11 amino acids. CDR1 is SNHLY, CDR2 FYNNEI, per germline. V gave up 11 bases and J gave up 3 bases; unmatched junction bases: 2. Full variable domain (outside the CDR3, taken from reference TRBV2 and TRBJ2-7): EPEVTQTPSHQVTQMGQEVILRCVPISNHLYFYWYRQILGQKVEFLVSFYNNEISEKSEIFDDQFSVERPDGSNFTLKIRSTKLEDSAMYFCAAGGIYEQYFGPGTRLTVT.

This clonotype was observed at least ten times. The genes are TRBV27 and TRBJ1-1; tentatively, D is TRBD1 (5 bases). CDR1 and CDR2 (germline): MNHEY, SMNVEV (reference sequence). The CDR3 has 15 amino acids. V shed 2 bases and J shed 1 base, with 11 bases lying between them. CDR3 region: CASSLAGGANTEAFF. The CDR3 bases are TGTGCCAGCAGTTTAGCGGGGGGAGCGAACACTGAAGCTTTCTTT.

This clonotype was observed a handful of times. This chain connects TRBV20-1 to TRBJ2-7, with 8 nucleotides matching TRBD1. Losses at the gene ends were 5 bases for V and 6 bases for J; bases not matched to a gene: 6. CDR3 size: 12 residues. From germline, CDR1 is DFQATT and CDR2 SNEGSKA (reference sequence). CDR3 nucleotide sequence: TGCAGTGCTCGACAGGGGTCGGGCGAGCAGTACTTC. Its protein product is CSARQGSGEQYF.

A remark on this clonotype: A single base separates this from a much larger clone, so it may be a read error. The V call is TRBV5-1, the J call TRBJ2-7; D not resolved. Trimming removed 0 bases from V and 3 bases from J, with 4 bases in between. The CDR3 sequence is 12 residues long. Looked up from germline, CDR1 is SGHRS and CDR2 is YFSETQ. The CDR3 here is CASSLDVYEQYF. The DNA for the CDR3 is TGCGCCAGCAGCTTGGACGTCTACGAGCAGTACTTC. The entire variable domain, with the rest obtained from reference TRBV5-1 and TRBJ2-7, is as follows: KAGVTQTPRYLIKTRGQQVTLSCSPISGHRSVSWYQQTPGQGLQFLFEYFSETQRNKGNFPGRFSGRQFSNSRSEMNVSTLELGDSALYLCASSLDVYEQYFGPGTRLTVT.

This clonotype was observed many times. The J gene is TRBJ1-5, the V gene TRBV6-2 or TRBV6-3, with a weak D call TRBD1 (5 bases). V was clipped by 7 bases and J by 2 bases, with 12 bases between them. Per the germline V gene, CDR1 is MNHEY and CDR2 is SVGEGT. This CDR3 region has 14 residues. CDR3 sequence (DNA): TGTGCCAGCACCGGGACTTCGGGCAATCAGCCCCAGCATTTT. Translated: CASTGTSGNQPQHF.

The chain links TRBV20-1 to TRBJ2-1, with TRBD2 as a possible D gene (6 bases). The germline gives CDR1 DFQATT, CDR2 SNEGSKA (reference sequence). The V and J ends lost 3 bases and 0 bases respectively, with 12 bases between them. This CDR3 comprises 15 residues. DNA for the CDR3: TGCAGTGCTAGTGGGACTTTCACCTCCTACAATGAGCAGTTCTTC. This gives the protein CSASGTFTSYNEQFF.

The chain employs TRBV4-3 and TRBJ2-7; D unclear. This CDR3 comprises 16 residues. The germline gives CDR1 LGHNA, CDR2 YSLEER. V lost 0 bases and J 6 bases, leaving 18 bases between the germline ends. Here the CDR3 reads CASSQDWASPFGEQYF. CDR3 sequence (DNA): TGCGCCAGCAGCCAAGATTGGGCTAGTCCTTTTGGCGAGCAGTACTTC.

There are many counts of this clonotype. This CDR3 reads CASSRGNTQYF. In DNA, the CDR3 is TGTGCTAGTTCCCGCGGGAATACGCAGTATTTT. The J gene is TRBJ2-3, the V gene TRBV12-5; D might be TRBD2 (6 bases). Germline CDR1 is LGHNT and CDR2 is FRNRAP. Trimming pared 8 bases from V and 7 bases from J, leaving 10 bases between. CDR3 length: 11 residues.

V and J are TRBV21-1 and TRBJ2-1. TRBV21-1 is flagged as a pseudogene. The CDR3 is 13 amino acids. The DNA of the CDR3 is TGTGCCAGCAGCAGATCGGACTACAATGAGCAGTTCTTC. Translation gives CASSRSDYNEQFF.

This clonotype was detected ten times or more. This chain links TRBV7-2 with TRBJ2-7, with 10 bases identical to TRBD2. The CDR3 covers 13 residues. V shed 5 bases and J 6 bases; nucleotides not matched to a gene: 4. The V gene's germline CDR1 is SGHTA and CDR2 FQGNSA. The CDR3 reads CASSVLAGAEQYF. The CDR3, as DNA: TGTGCCAGCAGCGTTCTAGCGGGAGCCGAGCAGTACTTC.

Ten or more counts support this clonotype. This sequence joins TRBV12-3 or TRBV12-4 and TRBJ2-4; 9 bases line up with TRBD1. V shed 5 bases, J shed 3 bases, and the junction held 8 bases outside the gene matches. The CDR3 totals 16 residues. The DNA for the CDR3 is TGTGCCAGCAGTCCCAACAGGGGGCCGATCAAAAACATTCAGTACTTC. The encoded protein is CASSPNRGPIKNIQYF.

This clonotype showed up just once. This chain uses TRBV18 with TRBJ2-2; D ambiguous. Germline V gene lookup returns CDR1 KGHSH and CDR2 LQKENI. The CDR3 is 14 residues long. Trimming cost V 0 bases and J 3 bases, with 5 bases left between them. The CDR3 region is CASSPPHDTGELFF. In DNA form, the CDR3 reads TGTGCCAGCTCACCACCGCACGACACCGGGGAGCTGTTTTTT. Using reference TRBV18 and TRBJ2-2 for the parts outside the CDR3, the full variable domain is NAGVMQNPRHLVRRRGQEARLRCSPMKGHSHVYWYRQLPEEGLKFMVYLQKENIIDESGMPKERFSAEFPKEGPSILRIQQVVRGDSAAYFCASSPPHDTGELFFGEGSRLTVL.

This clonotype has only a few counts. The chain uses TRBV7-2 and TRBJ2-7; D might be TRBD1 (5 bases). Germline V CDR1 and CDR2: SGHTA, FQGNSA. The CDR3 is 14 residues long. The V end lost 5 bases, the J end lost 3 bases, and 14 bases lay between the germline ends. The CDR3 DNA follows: TGTGCCAGCAGCGCAGGGCCCAGCCGCTACGAGCAGTACTTC. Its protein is CASSAGPSRYEQYF.